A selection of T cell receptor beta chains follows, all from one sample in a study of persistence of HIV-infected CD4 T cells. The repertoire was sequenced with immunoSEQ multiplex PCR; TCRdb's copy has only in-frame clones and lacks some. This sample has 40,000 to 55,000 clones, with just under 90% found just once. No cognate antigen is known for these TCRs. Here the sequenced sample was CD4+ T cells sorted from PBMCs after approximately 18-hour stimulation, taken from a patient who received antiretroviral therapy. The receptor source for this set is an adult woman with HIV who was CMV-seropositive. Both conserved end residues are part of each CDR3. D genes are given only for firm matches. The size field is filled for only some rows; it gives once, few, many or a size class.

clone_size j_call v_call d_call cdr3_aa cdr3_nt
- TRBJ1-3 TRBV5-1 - CASSRSNRRTSGNTIYF TGCGCCAGCAGTCGTTCTAACAGGAGAACCTCTGGAAACACCATATATTTT
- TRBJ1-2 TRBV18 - CASSPGGGYGYTF TGTGCCAGCTCGCCGGGGGGGGGCTATGGCTACACCTTC
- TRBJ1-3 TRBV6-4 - CASSGDPAGNTIYF TGTGCCAGCTCCGGGGACCCGGCTGGAAACACCATATATTTT
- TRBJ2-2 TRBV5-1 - CASSSLQAGNTGELFF TGCGCCAGCAGCTCCCTCCAGGCCGGGAACACCGGGGAGCTGTTTTTT
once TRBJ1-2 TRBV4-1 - CASSHRDGGIGYGYTF TGCGCCAGCAGCCACCGAGACGGGGGAATTGGATATGGCTACACCTTC
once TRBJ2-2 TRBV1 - CTSSQDLPAGKILYRGAVF TGCACCAGCAGCCAAGATCTACCGGCAGGGAAAATTCTATACCGGGGAGCTGTTTTT
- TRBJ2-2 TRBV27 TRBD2 CASSPRGRGPGELFF TGTGCCAGCAGTCCCCGGGGGAGGGGTCCCGGGGAGCTGTTTTTT
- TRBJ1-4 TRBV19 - CASSLRKRTGYTNEKLFF TGTGCCAGTAGTCTCCGCAAACGAACAGGGTATACGAATGAAAAACTGTTTTTT
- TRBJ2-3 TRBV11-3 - CASSSEGGGGDTQYF TGTGCCAGCAGCTCTGAAGGGGGAGGAGGAGATACGCAGTATTTT
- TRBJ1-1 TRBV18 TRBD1 CASSPRTGGNTEAFF TGTGCCAGCTCACCGAGGACAGGGGGAAACACTGAAGCTTTCTTT
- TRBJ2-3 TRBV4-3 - CASSQDPHTDTQYF TGCGCCAGCAGCCAAGATCCCCACACAGATACGCAGTATTTT
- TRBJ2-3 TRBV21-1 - CASSRNQSTDTQYF TGTGCCAGCAGCAGAAACCAAAGCACAGATACGCAGTATTTT
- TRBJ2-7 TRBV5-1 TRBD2 CASSATGTSSVQYF TGCGCCAGCAGCGCTACCGGGACTAGCTCTGTGCAGTACTTC
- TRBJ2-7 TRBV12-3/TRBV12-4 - CASSRSGHQYF TGTGCCAGCAGCCGATCGGGCCACCAGTACTTC
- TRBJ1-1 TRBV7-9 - CASSVGASNTEAFF TGTGCCTCCTCCGTCGGGGCGTCGAACACTGAAGCTTTCTTT
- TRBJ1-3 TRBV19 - CASSIMSASGNTIYF TGTGCCAGTAGTATCATGTCAGCCTCTGGAAACACCATATATTTT
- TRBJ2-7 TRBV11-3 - CASSLGDGNQIRRYEQYF TGTGCCAGCAGCTTAGGTGATGGTAACCAAATAAGGCGATACGAGCAGTACTTC
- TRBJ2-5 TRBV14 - CASSPLANQETQYF TGTGCCAGCAGCCCCCTAGCGAACCAAGAGACCCAGTACTTC
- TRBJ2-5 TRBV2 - CASSLAAGRTETQYF TGTGCCAGCTCACTGGCGGCAGGGAGGACGGAGACCCAGTACTTC
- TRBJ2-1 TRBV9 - CASTEATGSYNEQFF TGTGCCAGCACCGAGGCGACAGGTTCCTACAATGAGCAGTTCTTC
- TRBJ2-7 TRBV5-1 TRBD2 CASSAGGGSNEQYF TGCGCCAGCAGCGCCGGCGGGGGGTCCAACGAGCAGTACTTC
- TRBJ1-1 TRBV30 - CAWSVAGRSLAFF TGTGCCTGGAGTGTAGCAGGGAGATCGTTAGCTTTCTTT
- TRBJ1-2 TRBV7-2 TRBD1 CASSLGSGGGYTF TGTGCCAGCAGCTTAGGATCAGGGGGTGGCTACACCTTC
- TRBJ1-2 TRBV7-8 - CASSSTPRANPNYGYTF TGTGCCAGCAGCTCCACCCCCCGGGCAAATCCTAACTATGGCTACACCTTC
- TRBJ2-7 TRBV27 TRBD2 CASSLAGGEYEQYF TGTGCCAGCAGTCTAGCGGGAGGCGAGTACGAGCAGTACTTC
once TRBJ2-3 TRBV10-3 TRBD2 CAISESASGAFTDTQYF TGTGCCATCAGTGAGTCAGCTAGCGGGGCTTTCACAGATACGCAGTATTTT
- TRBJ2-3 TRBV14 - CASSQVYRRYTDTQYF TGTGCCAGCAGCCAAGTATATCGCCGCTACACAGATACGCAGTATTTT
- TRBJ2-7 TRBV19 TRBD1 CASSRLPGQGSEQYF TGTGCCAGTAGTCGTCTACCGGGACAGGGTTCCGAGCAGTACTTC
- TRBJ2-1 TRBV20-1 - CSASGVVGLMQFF TGCAGTGCTAGTGGGGTAGTTGGTCTCATGCAGTTCTTC
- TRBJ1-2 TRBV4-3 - CASSQELGPYGYTF TGCGCCAGCAGCCAAGAGTTAGGCCCCTATGGCTACACCTTC
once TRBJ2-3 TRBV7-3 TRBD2 CASSLTSGADTQYF TGTGCCAGCAGCTTGACTAGCGGGGCAGATACGCAGTATTTT
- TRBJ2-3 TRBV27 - CASSYRDGGDTQYF TGTGCCAGCAGTTACCGGGACGGGGGAGATACGCAGTATTTT
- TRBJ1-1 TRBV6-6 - CASSRGGGTEAFF TGTGCCAGCAGTAGGGGCGGGGGGACTGAAGCTTTCTTT
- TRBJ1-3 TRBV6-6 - CASSNRASSGNTIYF TGTGCCAGCAGTAACCGGGCCTCCTCTGGAAACACCATATATTTT
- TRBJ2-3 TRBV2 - CASRGYYSVYSSTDTQYF TGTGCCAGCAGGGGTTACTACAGCGTGTACTCTAGCACAGATACGCAGTATTTT
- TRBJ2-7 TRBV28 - CASSLTGVSYEQYF TGTGCCAGCAGTTTGACGGGGGTTTCCTACGAGCAGTACTTC
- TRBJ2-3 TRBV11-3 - CASSSQGTDGQYF TGTGCCAGCAGCTCCCAGGGGACGGATGGGCAGTATTTT
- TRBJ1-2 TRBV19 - CASSASAGFVYGYTF TGTGCCAGTAGCGCAAGCGCGGGCTTCGTCTATGGCTACACCTTC
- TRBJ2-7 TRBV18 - CASSPEGEQYF TGTGCCAGCTCACCTGAGGGCGAGCAGTACTTC
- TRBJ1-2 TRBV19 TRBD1 CASSIGQVNYGYTF TGTGCCAGTAGTATCGGACAGGTTAACTATGGCTACACCTTC
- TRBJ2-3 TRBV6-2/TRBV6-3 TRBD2 CASSYPGLAGVLTDTQYF TGTGCCAGCAGTTACCCCGGACTAGCGGGGGTCCTTACAGATACGCAGTATTTT